Listed here are 31 T cell receptor beta chains from one sample, sequenced in a study of PD-1 blockade in classical Hodgkin lymphoma. This sample's time point: newly diagnosed, previously untreated cHL patient sample. Generated by immunoSEQ multiplex PCR, the TCRdb table keeps only in-frame clones and is missing some. The table has approximately 17,000 clones, more than 80% seen once. The material sequenced was peripheral blood mononuclear cells (PBMCs). The receptors were gathered from a human donor with classical Hodgkin lymphoma.

The chain is built from TRBV5-3 and TRBJ2-1; TRBD2 matches at 7 bases. TRBV5-3 is noted as an ORF with a role that remains uncertain. V dropped 2 bases and J dropped 7; count of bases not matched to a gene: 3. This CDR3 region has 13 residues. CDR3 loop: CARSFAGVNEQFF. The CDR3 DNA follows: TGTGCCAGAAGCTTTGCGGGAGTAAATGAGCAGTTCTTC.

The V gene is TRBV7-2, the J gene TRBJ1-2; the D is unclear. The CDR3 totals 12 residues. Germline V CDR1 and CDR2: SGHTA, FQGNSA. V was trimmed by 9 bases and J by 0 bases, leaving 8 bases between them. The CDR3 sequence: CARPTPNYGYTF. CDR3 DNA sequence: TGTGCCAGACCAACTCCTAACTATGGCTACACCTTC.

The chain combines TRBV2 with TRBJ1-2, with D maybe TRBD1 (5 bases). Germline CDR1 reads SNHLY; CDR2 reads FYNNEI. The V end lost 7 bases, the J end lost 6 bases, and 12 bases lay between the germline ends. The CDR3 runs to 12 residues. CDR3 residues: CASMYQGDGYTF. The CDR3 coding sequence is TGTGCCAGCATGTACCAGGGAGATGGCTACACCTTC.

This chain joins TRBV6-1 and TRBJ1-2, with TRBD1 as a possible D gene (6 bases). Trimming left V 4 bases short and J 0 bases short, with 15 bases between. CDR3 size: 16 residues. CDR1 is MNHNS and CDR2 is SASEGT in the germline V gene. CDR3 region: CASSALSGTPNYGYTF. Written as DNA, the CDR3 is TGTGCCAGCAGTGCATTATCCGGGACACCTAACTATGGCTACACCTTC.

The chain uses TRBV19 and TRBJ2-1, with D possibly being TRBD1 (5 bases). V dropped 3 bases and J dropped 0 bases, with 6 bases sitting between them. The CDR3 contains 14 residues. Germline V gives CDR1 LNHDA, CDR2 SQIVND (reference sequence). The DNA for the CDR3 is TGTGCCAGTAGTATCGACAGCTCCTACAATGAGCAGTTCTTC. Protein: CASSIDSSYNEQFF. Filled out from reference TRBV19 and TRBJ2-1, the complete variable domain reads DGGITQSPKYLFRKEGQNVTLSCEQNLNHDAMYWYRQDPGQGLRLIYYSQIVNDFQKGDIAEGYSVSREKKESFPLTVTSAQKNPTAFYLCASSIDSSYNEQFFGPGTRLTVL.

The CDR3 DNA sequence: TGTGCCAGCAGTTCCGGGACTAGCGGGAGGACGGGCGAGCAGTACTTC. It codes for CASSSGTSGRTGEQYF. This chain joins TRBV11-2 and TRBJ2-7; 15 bases fit TRBD2. With V trimmed by 6 bases and J by 6 bases, 9 bases remained unmatched. The CDR3 sequence is 16 residues long. The germline V gene encodes CDR1 SGHAT and CDR2 FQNNGV.

This chain links TRBV5-4 with TRBJ2-7, with 7 bases aligning to TRBD1. Unmatched junction bases numbered 4, after V lost 4 bases and J lost 3 bases. CDR1 SGHNT and CDR2 YYREEE come from the germline V gene (reference sequence). There are 13 residues in the CDR3. In DNA, the CDR3 is TGTGCCAGCAGCGTCCGGGACAGCTACGAGCAGTACTTC. Amino acids: CASSVRDSYEQYF.

There are a few counts of this clone. The V and J genes are TRBV29-1 and TRBJ1-1; tentative D call: TRBD1 (6 bases). The CDR3 extends over 14 amino acids. Germline CDR1 SQVTM, CDR2 ANQGSEA. The V end lost 5 bases, the J end lost 4 bases, and 17 bases lay between the germline ends. The CDR3: CSVSPRGGGTEAFF. CDR3 DNA sequence: TGCAGCGTTTCTCCCAGGGGTGGGGGCACTGAAGCTTTCTTT.

The V gene is TRBV13, the J gene TRBJ1-2, with D possibly matching TRBD1 (5 bases). CDR1 is PRHDT, CDR2 FYEKMQ, per germline (reference sequence). The CDR3 spans 17 residues. The V and J ends lost 2 bases and 1 base respectively, with 17 bases between them. The CDR3 protein is CASSLWGGTANNYGYTF. CDR3 coding DNA: TGTGCCAGCAGCTTATGGGGCGGCACAGCCAATAACTATGGCTACACCTTC.

This chain uses TRBV18 with TRBJ2-1; 7 nucleotides align to TRBD2. The trim removed 1 base at V and 7 bases at J, leaving 7 bases unmatched. Per germline, CDR1 KGHSH and CDR2 LQKENI. The CDR3 length is 15 residues. CDR3 DNA sequence: TGTGCCAGCTCACCACTGAGCGGGATTGGGAATGAGCAGTTCTTC. Protein sequence: CASSPLSGIGNEQFF. Filled out from reference TRBV18 and TRBJ2-1, the complete variable domain reads NAGVMQNPRHLVRRRGQEARLRCSPMKGHSHVYWYRQLPEEGLKFMVYLQKENIIDESGMPKERFSAEFPKEGPSILRIQQVVRGDSAAYFCASSPLSGIGNEQFFGPGTRLTVL.

The rearrangement links TRBV18 to TRBJ2-2, with D perhaps TRBD1 (5 bases). The CDR3 is made up of 14 amino acids. CDR1 is KGHSH and CDR2 is LQKENI in the germline V gene. Trimming took off 2 bases at V and 3 bases at J, with 7 bases between the two ends. The CDR3 region is CASSPMTDTGELFF. In nucleotides, the CDR3 is TGTGCCAGCTCACCAATGACAGACACCGGGGAGCTGTTTTTT. The full variable domain, rest sourced from reference TRBV18 and TRBJ2-2, is NAGVMQNPRHLVRRRGQEARLRCSPMKGHSHVYWYRQLPEEGLKFMVYLQKENIIDESGMPKERFSAEFPKEGPSILRIQQVVRGDSAAYFCASSPMTDTGELFFGEGSRLTVL.

The rearrangement joins TRBV30 to TRBJ2-1, with TRBD2 identical over 8 bases. The CDR3 is made up of 16 amino acids. The V gene end was trimmed by 3 bases and the J gene end by 9 bases; junction bases not matched to a gene: 16. Germline values: CDR1 GTSNPN, CDR2 SVGIG (reference sequence). In DNA, the CDR3 is TGTGCCTGGAGCGCCGGGAAACTAGTTCGGGGGGGTGAGCAGTTCTTC. Amino acid sequence: CAWSAGKLVRGGEQFF.

The rearrangement links TRBV30 to TRBJ1-4; 7 nucleotides agree with TRBD1. CDR3 length: 13 residues. V shed 4 bases, J shed 2 bases, and the junction held 1 base outside the gene matches. The germline CDR1 and CDR2 sequences are GTSNPN and SVGIG (reference sequence). The CDR3 DNA reads TGTGCCTGGACGGGACAGACTAATGAAAAACTGTTTTTT. Protein product: CAWTGQTNEKLFF.

This clone was picked up one time. This rearrangement joins TRBV4-1 to TRBJ2-1; D is perhaps TRBD1 or TRBD2 (6 bases each). This CDR3 region has 17 residues. Germline V gene lookup returns CDR1 MGHRA and CDR2 YSYEKL. Deletions cut 1 base from V and 2 bases from J, with 15 bases between. CDR3 loop: CASSQALGGLPYNEQFF. In DNA, the CDR3 is TGCGCCAGCAGCCAAGCCCTAGGGGGACTTCCCTACAATGAGCAGTTCTTC.

V usage is TRBV28 and J usage is TRBJ1-5; D is undetermined. Germline V gene lookup returns CDR1 MDHEN and CDR2 SYDVKM. Trimming removed 5 bases from V and 0 bases from J, with 11 bases in between. The CDR3 covers 15 residues. CDR3 sequence (DNA): TGTGCCAGCAGTCCCGTCGCCTTTAGCAATCAGCCCCAGCATTTT. It encodes CASSPVAFSNQPQHF.

The chain uses TRBV10-2 and TRBJ2-7; 8 nucleotides match TRBD1. The CDR3 extends over 14 amino acids. Germline loops: CDR1 WSHSY, CDR2 SAAADI. With V trimmed by 2 bases and J by 5 bases, 5 bases remained unmatched. CDR3 sequence: CASSEQGAGNEQYF. CDR3 sequence (DNA): TGCGCCAGCAGTGAGCAGGGGGCTGGAAACGAGCAGTACTTC.

V is TRBV11-2 and J is TRBJ2-7; either TRBD1 or TRBD2 may supply D (5 bases each). Trimming removed 2 bases from V and 5 bases from J, with 13 bases in between. CDR1 is SGHAT and CDR2 is FQNNGV in the germline V gene. This CDR3 spans 14 amino acids. In DNA form, the CDR3 reads TGTGCCAGCAGCTTATTGGGGGTAGGAGACGAGCAGTACTTC. The encoded protein is CASSLLGVGDEQYF.

CDR3 in DNA: TGTGCCAGCTCACCAAGTCCCGGACAGGCCGCGGAGCAGTACTTC. It is translated as CASSPSPGQAAEQYF. This chain uses TRBV18 with TRBJ2-7; 7 bases align to TRBD1. There are 15 residues in the CDR3. In germline, CDR1 is KGHSH, CDR2 LQKENI. With 2 bases clipped from V and 7 bases from J, the junction kept 11 bases outside the gene matches.

This chain uses TRBV5-3 with TRBJ2-2; D uncertain. TRBV5-3 is an open reading frame whose function is uncertain. Trimming removed 2 bases at V and 7 bases at J, with 6 bases between. The CDR3 consists of 12 residues. CDR3 sequence reads: CARSFILGELFF. The CDR3 DNA reads as TGTGCCAGAAGCTTTATCCTCGGGGAGCTGTTTTTT.

This chain uses TRBV19 with TRBJ1-4; 7 bases match TRBD1. The CDR3 length is 18 residues. V lost 2 bases and J lost 0; bases outside the gene matches: 9. Germline CDR1 LNHDA, CDR2 SQIVND (reference sequence). DNA of the CDR3: TGTGCCAGTAGTATACAAAGAACCAGGGGGGCAACTAATGAAAAACTGTTTTTT. It codes for CASSIQRTRGATNEKLFF. The variable domain in full, completed from reference TRBV19 and TRBJ1-4, reads DGGITQSPKYLFRKEGQNVTLSCEQNLNHDAMYWYRQDPGQGLRLIYYSQIVNDFQKGDIAEGYSVSREKKESFPLTVTSAQKNPTAFYLCASSIQRTRGATNEKLFFGSGTQLSVL.

In the case of this clone: Its ends do not fully match the called genes, so a read error is possible. This rearrangement joins TRBV27 to TRBJ2-7, with 7 nucleotides matching TRBD2. Germline V CDR1 and CDR2: MNHEY, SMNVEV (reference sequence). The CDR3 has 14 amino acids. This chain's CDR3 is CASSLSSGSYEQYF. CDR3 coding DNA: TGTGCCAGCAGTCTATCTAGCGGCTCCTACGAGCAGTACTTC.

The chain recombines TRBV18 with TRBJ2-7; no clear D gene. V lost 3 bases and J lost 4, with 13 bases in between. The CDR3 is made up of 14 amino acids. Per the germline V gene, CDR1 is KGHSH and CDR2 is LQKENI. CDR3 sequence: CASSPRSAGYEQYF. In nucleotides, the CDR3 is TGTGCCAGCTCACCGCGGTCAGCCGGGTACGAGCAGTACTTC.

This chain links TRBV28 with TRBJ2-4; D might be TRBD1 (6 bases). CDR3 length: 14 residues. From germline, CDR1 is MDHEN and CDR2 SYDVKM. Trimming shortened V by 3 bases and J by 7 bases, and 13 bases separated the two germline ends. The CDR3 bases are TGTGCCAGCAGTTTGCCCCCCACAGGGAACATTCAGTACTTC. Translated, it gives CASSLPPTGNIQYF.

The J gene is TRBJ2-2, the V gene TRBV27, with TRBD2 as a possible D gene (6 bases). The germline V and J ends were trimmed by 7 bases and 4 bases, with 16 bases remaining between them. CDR1 and CDR2 from the germline V gene are MNHEY and SMNVEV (reference sequence). This CDR3 has 15 residues. CDR3 sequence reads: CASTSIGRITGELFF. The CDR3, as DNA: TGTGCCAGCACCTCGATTGGGAGGATCACCGGGGAGCTGTTTTTT.

The genes are TRBV4-1 and TRBJ1-5; 8 positions match TRBD1. Germline CDR1 is MGHRA and CDR2 is YSYEKL. The CDR3 has 17 residues. V gave up 1 base and J gave up 5 bases; unmatched junction bases: 10. CDR3 sequence: CASSQGPGQGRDQPQHF. CDR3 sequence (DNA): TGCGCCAGCAGCCAAGGTCCCGGACAGGGTAGGGATCAGCCCCAGCATTTT.

The rearrangement joins TRBV4-1 to TRBJ2-1, with D uncertain. The germline V gene encodes CDR1 MGHRA and CDR2 YSYEKL. The CDR3 is made up of 14 amino acids. V lost 0 bases and J 5 bases, leaving 8 bases between the germline ends. The CDR3 reads CASSQDGRHNEQFF. The DNA for the CDR3 is TGCGCCAGCAGCCAAGACGGGCGGCACAATGAGCAGTTCTTC.

The J gene is TRBJ1-5, the V gene TRBV10-3; TRBD1 might be the D (5 bases). The CDR3 extends over 15 amino acids. The ends were cut back, 1 base at V and 6 bases at J, with 13 bases in the middle. Per germline, CDR1 ENHRY and CDR2 SYGVKD. This CDR3 reads CAISEFTGGSQPQHF. CDR3 nucleotide sequence: TGTGCCATCAGTGAGTTCACGGGGGGAAGTCAGCCCCAGCATTTT.

CDR3 DNA sequence: TGTGCCATCAGTGATAGGGGAGCTGGGACCGGGGAGCTGTTTTTT. Residues: CAISDRGAGTGELFF. The rearrangement uses TRBV10-3 and TRBJ2-2; D may match TRBD1 or TRBD2 (5 bases each). V lost 3 bases and J lost 5, with 13 bases in between. Germline values: CDR1 ENHRY, CDR2 SYGVKD. CDR3 length: 15 residues.

This clone was observed a few times. This sample includes further DNA sequences coding for the same CDR3. The chain has TRBV20-1 and TRBJ1-3; D ambiguous. Germline assignment: CDR1 DFQATT and CDR2 SNEGSKA (reference sequence). V dropped 5 bases and J dropped 0 bases, with 2 bases sitting between them. This CDR3 has 11 amino acids. The CDR3 nucleotides read TGCAGTGCTCCCTCTGGAAACACCATATATTTT. Its protein product is CSAPSGNTIYF.

There are a few counts of this clone. Other nucleotide sequences from this sample produce the same CDR3. The rearrangement uses TRBV9 and TRBJ2-7, with 9 bases that match TRBD2. V shed 2 bases and J 0 bases; nucleotides not matched to a gene: 3. The CDR3 totals 15 residues. Germline loops: CDR1 SGDLS, CDR2 YYNGEE. The CDR3, as DNA: TGTGCCAGCAGCGTGGGTAGCGGGAGCTCCTACGAGCAGTACTTC. It specifies CASSVGSGSSYEQYF.

This clone was observed a single time. CDR3 nucleotide sequence: TGTGCCAGCAGGGAGGGTCAGCCCCAGCATTTT. Amino acids: CASREGQPQHF. The rearrangement joins TRBV6-1 to TRBJ1-5; D not certain. The CDR3 runs to 11 residues. The V gene lost 6 bases and the J gene lost 6 bases, with 6 bases spanning the gap. Germline assignment: CDR1 MNHNS and CDR2 SASEGT.